A single sample gave rise to the 15 T cell receptor beta chains below, sequenced in a study of T cells in Graves' hyperthyroidism and ophthalmopathy. RNA transcripts were the template for amplifying TCR beta CDR3 regions. A first-round RT-PCR of the TCR CDR3 used the HTBI primer set. TCRdb analysed the multiplex PCR reads with MiXCR anew, one entry per CDR3 protein. There are more than 350,000 distinct CDR3 sequences in the sample; about 14% occur only once, and roughly a fifth lies in the top ten. The sequenced material came from blood. These TCRs come from a woman younger than 45 with Graves' ophthalmopathy.

This clonotype was detected ten times or more. This chain links TRBV10-3 with TRBJ1-5; D is undetermined. Per germline, CDR1 ENHRY and CDR2 SYGVKD. This CDR3 has 17 amino acids. The ends were cut back, 0 bases at V and 4 bases at J, with 16 bases in the middle. The CDR3 sequence is CAISESSGRVGNQPQHF. In nucleotides, the CDR3 is TGTGCCATCAGTGAGTCGTCGGGGAGAGTTGGAAATCAGCCCCAGCATTTT.

The CDR3 DNA reads TGTGCCAGCACTGGCCCCGGGACAGGGGTGGGTAAAGCTAATGAAAAACTGTTTTTT. Its translation is CASTGPGTGVGKANEKLFF. J is TRBJ1-4 and V is TRBV12-3 or TRBV12-4; TRBD1 aligns across 10 bases. This CDR3 is built from 19 residues. The trim removed 7 bases at V and 3 bases at J, leaving 17 bases unmatched.

This clonotype was seen a few times. This chain joins TRBV20-1 and TRBJ2-7; 14 bases line up with TRBD2. The germline V gene encodes CDR1 DFQATT and CDR2 SNEGSKA (reference sequence). This CDR3 is 15 amino acids long. V dropped 6 bases and J dropped 2; count of bases not matched to a gene: 6. Written as DNA, the CDR3 is TGCAGTGCCAGGAGACTAGCGGGGGGGACCTACGAGCAGTACTTC. Encoded protein: CSARRLAGGTYEQYF.

In the case of this clonotype: Possible read error: a much larger clone is one base away. The rearrangement links TRBV25-1 to TRBJ2-7; TRBD1 matches at 11 bases. J was trimmed by 3 bases and V by 2 bases; bases with no gene match: 9. The CDR3 sequence is 17 residues long. CDR1 and CDR2 from the germline V gene are MGHDK and SYGVNS. CDR3 sequence reads: CASSEARAGTGGYEQYF. The DNA of the CDR3 is TGTGCCAGCAGTGAAGCCCGCGCCGGGACAGGGGGCTACGAGCAGTACTTC.

The V gene is TRBV2, the J gene TRBJ2-5; TRBD1 matches at 12 bases. V was pared by 4 bases and J by 5 bases, with 2 bases of the junction left unmatched. CDR3 size: 14 residues. The V gene's germline CDR1 is SNHLY and CDR2 FYNNEI. The CDR3, as DNA: TGTGCCAGCAGTGGGGGACAGGGGGCGGAGACCCAGTACTTC. It specifies CASSGGQGAETQYF.

This clonotype was seen ten or more times. The CDR3 bases are TGCGCCAGCAGCCCCGAATTAGTAGGCGAGCAGTACTTC. Its translation is CASSPELVGEQYF. The V and J genes are TRBV5-1 and TRBJ2-7; D ambiguous. Germline CDR1 reads SGHRS; CDR2 reads YFSETQ. The CDR3 consists of 13 residues. V shed 4 bases and J shed 6 bases, with 14 bases lying between them. Using reference TRBV5-1 and TRBJ2-7 for the parts outside the CDR3, the full variable domain is KAGVTQTPRYLIKTRGQQVTLSCSPISGHRSVSWYQQTPGQGLQFLFEYFSETQRNKGNFPGRFSGRQFSNSRSEMNVSTLELGDSALYLCASSPELVGEQYFGPGTRLTVT.

The chain carries TRBV6-1 and TRBJ2-2; 10 nucleotides match TRBD2. Unmatched junction bases numbered 5, after V lost 5 bases and J lost 5 bases. The CDR3 spans 15 residues. CDR1 and CDR2 from the germline V gene are MNHNS and SASEGT. Here the CDR3 DNA reads TGTGCCAGCAGTTCCCAAGCGGGGGGGACCGGGGAGCTGTTTTTT. Its translation is CASSSQAGGTGELFF.

In this sample, this clonotype turned up a few times. The V gene is TRBV6-1, the J gene TRBJ2-1, with D hard to call. The CDR3 runs to 16 residues. V was shortened by 2 bases and J by 5 bases, with 16 bases between the two germline ends. Germline-derived CDR1 and CDR2 are MNHNS and SASEGT. The CDR3 DNA follows: TGTGCCAGCAGTGAACTCTGGCAGGTCAATCACAATGAGCAGTTCTTC. Translated, it gives CASSELWQVNHNEQFF.

This clonotype has a count of ten or more. The genes are TRBV27 and TRBJ2-7, with 8 bases matching TRBD1. Unmatched junction bases numbered 10, after V lost 6 bases and J lost 9 bases. The CDR3 loop spans 13 amino acids. Germline CDR1 reads MNHEY; CDR2 reads SMNVEV (reference sequence). The CDR3 DNA sequence: TGTGCCAGCAGGGGGGGCAGGGGGCCGGGGCAGTACTTC. It encodes CASRGGRGPGQYF.

The table lists this clonotype with many counts. This chain uses TRBV11-2 with TRBJ2-5; a possible D gene is TRBD1 (5 bases). The CDR3 is made up of 13 amino acids. Trimming shortened V by 5 bases and J by 4 bases, and 11 bases separated the two germline ends. CDR1 is SGHAT, CDR2 FQNNGV, per germline. The DNA of the CDR3 is TGTGCCAGCAGCCATGACAGAGGAGAGACCCAGTACTTC. This gives the protein CASSHDRGETQYF.

This rearrangement joins TRBV5-1 to TRBJ2-5; TRBD1 matches at 9 bases. There are 14 residues in the CDR3. Germline trimming cut 4 bases from V and 4 bases from J; bases unmatched to any gene: 5. The V gene's germline CDR1 is SGHRS and CDR2 YFSETQ. The CDR3 region is CASSVQTGGETQYF. For the CDR3, the DNA is TGCGCCAGCAGCGTACAGACAGGGGGAGAGACCCAGTACTTC. The whole variable domain, remainder taken from reference TRBV5-1 and TRBJ2-5, is KAGVTQTPRYLIKTRGQQVTLSCSPISGHRSVSWYQQTPGQGLQFLFEYFSETQRNKGNFPGRFSGRQFSNSRSEMNVSTLELGDSALYLCASSVQTGGETQYFGPGTRLLVL.

This clonotype was detected many times. The chain employs TRBV24-1 and TRBJ2-1; 8 bases align to TRBD1. In germline, CDR1 is KGHDR, CDR2 SFDVKD. The CDR3 consists of 15 residues. Unmatched junction bases numbered 9, after V lost 9 bases and J lost 3 bases. CDR3 sequence: CATHPGQGLYNEQFF. The CDR3 nucleotides are TGTGCCACCCACCCCGGACAGGGACTCTACAATGAGCAGTTCTTC.

Many counts were recorded for this clonotype. The chain recombines TRBV2 with TRBJ2-5; D gene ambiguous. The V gene's germline CDR1 is SNHLY and CDR2 FYNNEI. This CDR3 is 16 amino acids long. V lost 9 bases to trimming and J lost 0 bases, with 20 bases between them. The CDR3 loop reads CARKTSARRYQETQYF. Here the CDR3 DNA reads TGTGCCAGAAAAACAAGCGCGCGGCGGTACCAAGAGACCCAGTACTTC.

This clonotype was recorded at least ten times. The CDR3 reads CASSTGTSGYNEQFF. The CDR3 region has the DNA TGTGCCAGCAGCACCGGGACTAGCGGTTACAATGAGCAGTTCTTC. The chain is built from TRBV2 and TRBJ2-1; 11 bases line up with TRBD2. Germline V gene data show CDR1 as SNHLY and CDR2 as FYNNEI. The junction had 5 bases not matched to a gene; V was cut back by 6 bases and J by 4 bases. CDR3 length equals 15 residues.

The chain uses TRBV7-9 and TRBJ1-2, with D unclear. CDR1 is SEHNR, CDR2 FQNEAQ, per germline (reference sequence). The CDR3 runs 15 residues. The germline V and J ends were trimmed by 5 bases and 8 bases, with 21 bases remaining between them. This CDR3 reads CASSVPDRRQEGYTF. CDR3 nucleotides: TGTGCCAGCAGCGTCCCGGACCGGCGACAAGAGGGCTACACCTTC.